The 19 T cell receptor beta chains given below trace back to one sample, sequenced in a study of T-cell memory formation after mild COVID-19. TCRdb reprocessed the 5' RACE reads via MiXCR and lists one record per CDR3 protein. The sample records under 400,000 distinct CDR3 sequences, around 21% being singletons. Sequencing was carried out using PBMCs or a T cell subset sorted from them (not recorded which). These TCRs come from an adult woman who had mild COVID-19 (a few samples of this study predate the infection). Cell type and time point are not known.

There are a few counts of this clonotype. The chain employs TRBV12-3 or TRBV12-4 and TRBJ1-4, with TRBD1 as a possible D gene (5 bases). This CDR3 is 13 amino acids long. V was shortened by 3 bases and J by 7 bases, with 9 bases between the two germline ends. The CDR3 nucleotides are TGTGCCAGCAGTTTCCGGGACGGTGAAAAACTGTTTTTT. It specifies CASSFRDGEKLFF.

In its sample, this clonotype was seen many times. V and J are TRBV4-2 and TRBJ2-4, with D perhaps matching TRBD2 (5 bases). The CDR3 has 15 residues. The V end lost 0 bases, the J end lost 1 base, and 7 bases lay between the germline ends. Germline values: CDR1 LGHNA, CDR2 YNFKEQ. The CDR3 is CASSQDEGAKNIQYF. The CDR3 DNA reads as TGTGCCAGCAGCCAAGATGAGGGTGCCAAAAACATTCAGTACTTC.

In nucleotides, the CDR3 is TGTGCCAGCAGCATTCGGACGGATTCACCCCTCCACTTT. Translated, it gives CASSIRTDSPLHF. V is TRBV11-2 and J is TRBJ1-6; D unclear. CDR3 length equals 13 residues. V was pared by 5 bases and J by 8 bases, with 10 bases between. Germline V gene sequence: CDR1 SGHAT, CDR2 FQNNGV.

The chain couples TRBV11-3 to TRBJ2-7; D gene uncertain. Germline CDR1 is SGHNT and CDR2 is YENEEA. With 5 bases removed from V and 2 bases from J, the gap between germline ends came to 13 bases. The length of the CDR3 is 14 residues. The CDR3 sequence: CASSPISGPYEQYF. For the CDR3, the DNA is TGTGCCAGCAGCCCCATTTCCGGTCCCTACGAGCAGTACTTC.

This clonotype occurred many times. The V call is TRBV7-9, the J call TRBJ1-2, with 7 positions matching TRBD1. Per germline, CDR1 SEHNR and CDR2 FQNEAQ (reference sequence). V lost 5 bases and J lost 2; bases outside the gene matches: 5. The CDR3 has 14 amino acids. CDR3 nucleotides: TGTGCCAGCAGCCCCCGGACAGGCAACTATGGCTACACCTTC. Amino acid sequence: CASSPRTGNYGYTF.

The chain couples TRBV3-1 to TRBJ2-3; D gene uncertain. This CDR3 comprises 13 residues. Germline V gene sequence: CDR1 LGHDT, CDR2 YNNKEL (reference sequence). V was trimmed by 0 bases and J by 10 bases, leaving 11 bases between them. CDR3 in amino acids: CASSQDWRMAQYF. The CDR3 DNA reads as TGTGCCAGCAGCCAAGATTGGCGGATGGCGCAGTATTTT.

This clonotype was counted only a few times. This chain connects TRBV7-2 to TRBJ2-1, with 8 bases identical to TRBD2. Germline CDR1 reads SGHTA; CDR2 reads FQGNSA. The CDR3 runs 15 residues. V was pared by 5 bases and J by 6 bases, with 9 bases of the junction left unmatched. This CDR3 reads CASSPWGLVINEQFF. CDR3 nucleotides: TGTGCCAGCAGCCCTTGGGGACTAGTCATCAATGAGCAGTTCTTC.

Here the CDR3 DNA reads TGTGCCAGCAGCGGGGAACAGAACACTGAAGCTTTCTTT. This codes for CASSGEQNTEAFF. The chain is built from TRBV2 and TRBJ1-1, with D unresolved. Germline CDR1 is SNHLY and CDR2 is FYNNEI. This CDR3 has 13 amino acids. The V gene lost 6 bases and the J gene lost 1 base, with 9 bases spanning the gap.

This clonotype occurred many times. V gene TRBV6-5 combines with J gene TRBJ2-7; unclear D gene. Germline V gene data show CDR1 as MNHEY and CDR2 as SVGAGI. V dropped 8 bases and J dropped 0 bases, with 20 bases sitting between them. The CDR3 runs to 16 residues. The CDR3 region is CASRRASLQSSYEQYF. The CDR3 bases are TGTGCCAGCCGACGGGCTTCCTTACAAAGCTCCTACGAGCAGTACTTC.

The rearrangement joins TRBV7-6 to TRBJ1-4; D might be TRBD1 (5 bases). Germline V lookup: CDR1 SGHVS, CDR2 FNYEAQ. Trimming removed 5 bases from V and 5 bases from J, with 15 bases in between. CDR3 length: 15 residues. CDR3 in DNA: TGTGCCAGCAGCGGCCGGGGACTGCCGAATGAAAAACTGTTTTTT. Translation: CASSGRGLPNEKLFF.

This clonotype was observed a few times. The chain has TRBV29-1 and TRBJ2-7; D is uncertain. Germline assignment: CDR1 SQVTM and CDR2 ANQGSEA. This CDR3 is built from 14 residues. Trimming removed 2 bases at V and 0 bases at J, with 11 bases between. The CDR3 sequence is CSVEFLGNSYEQYF. The CDR3 nucleotides read TGCAGCGTTGAATTTTTGGGAAACTCCTACGAGCAGTACTTC.

This clonotype was picked up a small number of times. The chain employs TRBV12-3 or TRBV12-4 and TRBJ2-3; D remains ambiguous. The CDR3 consists of 16 residues. V was pared by 6 bases and J by 2 bases, with 18 bases between. The CDR3 sequence: CASSPLGTLFTDTQYF. CDR3 sequence (DNA): TGTGCCAGCAGCCCCTTGGGAACCTTATTCACAGATACGCAGTATTTT.

CDR3 bases: TGTGCCAGCAGCCAAGATGTCCGGATCGGGGACAGGGACAATCAGCCCCAGCATTTT. Its translation is CASSQDVRIGDRDNQPQHF. V is TRBV4-2 and J is TRBJ1-5, with 9 bases that match TRBD1. The V segment lost 0 bases and the J segment 3 bases; nucleotides outside the gene matches: 12. CDR3 length equals 19 residues. The germline V gene has CDR1 LGHNA and CDR2 YNFKEQ.

The CDR3 DNA reads TGTGCCAGCAGTCCCAGCGATACGTCGCCCTACAATGAGCAGTTCTTC. This codes for CASSPSDTSPYNEQFF. The chain recombines TRBV12-3 or TRBV12-4 with TRBJ2-1; D is unclear. Trimming removed 5 bases from V and 2 bases from J, with 16 bases in between. The CDR3 totals 16 residues.

This clonotype has ten or more counts. The rearrangement uses TRBV5-1 and TRBJ2-7; perhaps TRBD2 as D (6 bases). Germline CDR1 SGHRS, CDR2 YFSETQ. The CDR3 is made up of 13 amino acids. V was shortened by 4 bases and J by 0 bases, with 8 bases between the two germline ends. The CDR3 nucleotides are TGCGCCAGCAGCCTGGACTACTCCTACGAGCAGTACTTC. This translates into CASSLDYSYEQYF.

The rearrangement links TRBV24-1 to TRBJ1-2; possible D gene TRBD1, 6 bases. The CDR3 totals 14 residues. Between the trimmed V and J ends, which lost 4 bases and 6 bases, there was a span of 14 bases. Germline V gene data show CDR1 as KGHDR and CDR2 as SFDVKD. DNA of the CDR3: TGTGCCACCAGTGACGGACAGTTCTGGAATGGCTACACCTTC. Its translation: CATSDGQFWNGYTF.

V gene TRBV18 combines with J gene TRBJ2-3; tentatively, D is TRBD2 (5 bases). Deletions cut 1 base from V and 5 bases from J, with 10 bases between. CDR1 is KGHSH, CDR2 LQKENI, per germline. The CDR3 spans 14 residues. The DNA of the CDR3 is TGTGCCAGCTCACCACGGGAAGCGGAAGATACGCAGTATTTT. It yields the protein CASSPREAEDTQYF. Based on the CDR3 plus reference TRBV18 and TRBJ2-3, the full variable domain is NAGVMQNPRHLVRRRGQEARLRCSPMKGHSHVYWYRQLPEEGLKFMVYLQKENIIDESGMPKERFSAEFPKEGPSILRIQQVVRGDSAAYFCASSPREAEDTQYFGPGTRLTVL.

Notes on this clonotype: At one of its ends the junction is not consistent with the germline gene, which may arise from a read error. The genes are TRBV12-3 or TRBV12-4 and TRBJ2-3; the D gene is possibly TRBD2 (5 bases). The CDR3 sequence is 14 residues long. CDR3 coding DNA: TGTGCCAGCAGCGGGATCTCTAGCACAGAGACGCAGTATTTT. This codes for CASSGISSTETQYF.

The sample holds many counts of this clonotype. V and J are TRBV7-2 and TRBJ2-1; 7 bases are shared with TRBD2. This CDR3 contains 15 residues. Germline V gene sequence: CDR1 SGHTA, CDR2 FQGNSA. Unmatched junction bases numbered 9, after V lost 6 bases and J lost 4 bases. The CDR3 protein is CASSFGGGGYNEQFF. The CDR3 DNA sequence: TGTGCCAGCAGTTTCGGCGGGGGAGGATACAATGAGCAGTTCTTC. Together with reference TRBV7-2 and TRBJ2-1, the CDR3 gives the full variable domain: GAGVSQSPSNKVTEKGKDVELRCDPISGHTALYWYRQSLGQGLEFLIYFQGNSAPDKSGLPSDRFSAERTGGSVSTLTIQRTQQEDSAVYLCASSFGGGGYNEQFFGPGTRLTVL.